This TCR beta chain was retrieved from a study of blood T cells in healthy people across ages (dated by TCRdb to the mid-2010s). Concerning the study at large: In model experiments, template switching captured roughly one uniquely barcoded TCR beta cDNA molecule for every two T cells. Using deep sequencing normalized with unique cDNA molecular identifiers, the study measured how TCR beta repertoire diversity changes with age. The donors were divided into four age groups: young (average around 16 years), middle-aged (around 37), aged (approximately 62) and long-lived (about 80). To avoid experimental bias, donors of different ages were spread randomly across the sequencing lanes. For two donors (one aged 18 to 29 and one aged 80 or older), the study analyzed two additional independent replicas of 1 million unique cDNA reads from the same blood draw. Study-wide conclusions, independent of this receptor: Compared with the aged group, more naive CD4+ T cells, fewer expanded clones and increased TCR diversity were shown by the long-lived group, suggesting age selection. The percentage of naive T cells measured by flow cytometry correlated strongly with observed TCR beta diversity. Estimates of total diversity from one million sequenced T cells were regarded as lower bounds and underestimates. Because the CMV infection status of the donors was unknown, age-related changes in expanded clonotypes may potentially have been confounded. Since profiling was done on bulk unsorted PBMCs, naive and antigen-experienced compartments could not be conclusively compared. Observed TCR beta diversity per million T cells fell roughly linearly with age, and a significant reduction was already apparent by age approximately 40.

This clonotype was counted only a few times. The clone's antigen remains unknown. Qualities for individual bases were not recorded, and no much larger clone is one base off. The CDR3 starts with the cysteine, ends with the phenylalanine, and has 16 residues. Only CDR3 DNA is held: 48 bases, read in frame from base 1. CDR1 and CDR2, per the germline V gene, are SGHRS and YFSETQ. V loses 9 bases, J loses 4 bases, and the germline ends lie 24 bases apart. Systemically healthy Caucasian individuals from Russia, 39 in total and aged about 6 to 100 years, were included as donors. Roughly 9.5 milliliters of peripheral blood were drawn from each donor into EDTA-treated Vacutainer tubes. Ficoll-Paque density-gradient centrifugation was used to isolate PBMCs, with at least 6 million obtained per sample. Total RNA was extracted from PBMCs with Trizol reagent, with at least 6 micrograms obtained per sample. Naive CD45RAhigh/CD27high T cell percentages were measured by flow cytometry on a PBMC aliquot from every donor.

The library was prepared using 5' RACE. Sequencing instrument: Illumina HiSeq 2500. The second PCR ran for about 6 to 11 cycles and used a J-beta primer mix along with a sample-barcoded 5' primer. A unique molecular identifier was introduced onto each TCR beta cDNA molecule by a template-switch 5' adaptor carrying 12 random nucleotides. At least 2.5 million CDR3-containing paired-end reads were obtained from each sample. The Mint cDNA synthesis kit, primed by a TRBC-specific oligonucleotide, was used to synthesize first-strand cDNA from all RNA. Following uracil-DNA glycosylase treatment, a first 18-cycle PCR with universal primers M1SS and BC2_uni_R was performed on all cDNA. In the source study's methods: Normalization of each sample was performed by random selection of 1 million high-quality reads, each carrying a distinct molecular identifier. Instead of being binned into consensus sequences, reads with shared molecular identifiers were discarded. MiTCR, with a Q25 quality threshold and the strictest error-elimination algorithm, was used for CDR3 identification, clonotype clustering and error correction. Lower-bound total TCR beta diversity was estimated with a nonparametric unseen species model using Euler transformation. TCRdb trimmed the raw reads at Q25, called clones with MiXCR and kept productive beta chains. Rows with a matching CDR3 protein are joined into one entry that keeps the most common DNA and genes. TCRdb's processing, not the study's, gives the V and J calls here. The sample profile shows about 1,600,000 distinct CDR3 sequences; 42% of them were found once. Less than 8% of the sample rests with the top ten.

The material sequenced was blood. The sequence was collected from a woman aged 18-30 years in good health. The V and J genes are TRBV5-1 and TRBJ2-3; the D gene is perhaps TRBD1 or TRBD2, each of them matching over 7 bases. The DNA sequence is given as TGCGCCACCCAGCCCAGGGGGGGCTTTCTCGCAGATACGCAGTATTTT. Translated, this is CATQPRGGFLADTQYF.